This TCR beta chain appears in the sequencing data of a study of CD8+CD57+ T cells in acquired aplastic anemia (dated 2018 in TCRdb). For context, the study as a whole: DNA extracted from sorted CD4+ and CD8+ cells had a mean of approximately 3.4 ug, with a range of roughly 0.17 to 27.4 ug. A CD8+CD57+ expansion meant a frequency higher than the mean frequency seen in healthy subjects. Paper-wide results and their limitations: Approximately 27 CD8+ CDR3 sequences were found in both patients and controls but appeared to be highly expressed in patients and within the immunodominant clones of the patients. Patients and healthy controls showed no significant difference in CD8+ Simpson's diversity (P=0.060).

Compared with germline, V lacks 2 bases and J lacks 5 bases; bases without a gene match: 7. The CDR3 contains 15 residues, cysteine and phenylalanine counted. CDR3 DNA is the only sequence kept; it has 45 bases, read in frame from the first base. For CDR1 and CDR2, the germline V gene lists SGDLS and YYNGEE. Flow cytometry had shown CD8+CD57+ cell expansion in the patients selected for sequencing. Every patient had a diagnosis of severe acquired aplastic anemia based on International Study of Aplastic Anemia and Agranulocytosis and Camitta criteria. No therapy had been received by the patients at the time of blood sampling. TCR repertoires of sorted CD4+ and CD8+ blood T cells from severe aplastic anemia patients and healthy subjects were deep-sequenced in the study. Patients were enrolled in the USA under clinicaltrials.gov protocols 00001620, 01623167, 00001397, 00071045, 00081523 and 00961064. Ficoll-Paque density gradient centrifugation was used to isolate peripheral blood mononuclear cells. Before DNA extraction, CD4+ and CD8+ T cells were sorted with FACS or magnetic beads.

Genomic DNA served as template for TCR beta VDJ combination and CDR3 sequence profiling. An Illumina HiSeq 2000 was the platform used for TCR repertoire sequencing. In the authors' own workflow: TRBV/TRBJ rearrangement plots, CDR3 size and DJ length profiles, and Simpson's diversity index were used to evaluate the repertoires. The immunodominant clone was defined as the most abundant DNA sequence in deep sequencing data. CDR3 amino acid sequences were checked for sharing across subjects and were also compared against the VDJdb database and published repertoires. The public reads were reanalyzed by TCRdb: fastp trimming at Q25, MiXCR alignment, in-frame beta chains only. Records with the same CDR3 protein are collapsed into one entry carrying the most frequent genes and DNA. Here the V and J calls rest on TCRdb's processing, not on the authors' analysis. The sample table contains 450,000 to 550,000 distinct CDR3 sequences; only one count was recorded for more than 25% of them. The ten top clones hold nearly 0.85% of the sample.

There are many counts of this clonotype. What this receptor recognizes is not known. Per-base qualities were not stored, and no clone one base away is much larger. Rearrangement joined TRBV9 to TRBJ2-3, with 8 middle bases fitting TRBD2. This TCR derives from a human donor with aplastic anemia. Material: sorted CD4+, CD8+, or CD8+CD57+ T cells (not recorded which) from PBMCs. The CDR3 protein is CASSVGPAGEDTQYF. The nucleotide sequence is TGTGCCAGCAGCGTTGGCCCAGCGGGGGAAGATACGCAGTATTTT.